This T cell receptor (beta chain) was obtained from a study of T cells in Graves' hyperthyroidism and ophthalmopathy. This CDR3 contains 19 residues. The germline gives CDR1 DFQATT, CDR2 SNEGSKA (reference sequence). The V gene end was trimmed by 0 bases and the J gene end by 1 base; junction bases not matched to a gene: 18. Amplification targeted TCR beta CDR3 regions from RNA transcripts. HTBI primers were the set used in a first-round RT-PCR of the TCR CDR3. TCRdb itself ran the multiplex PCR reads through MiXCR, one entry per CDR3 protein. This table holds about 420,000 distinct CDR3 sequences, roughly 14% found once. About this clonotype: Antigen unknown.

No ophthalmopathy progression within 18 months constituted stable Graves' hyperthyroidism. Study-level points and caveats: Among clonotypes expanded in thyroid above 0.001, most were also found in blood.

The genes are TRBV20-1 and TRBJ2-7, with TRBD2 identical over 7 bases. The sample comprised blood. The sequence was collected from a young woman with Graves' hyperthyroidism. CDR3 amino acids: CSARDEVREGLDPSYEQYF. In DNA, the CDR3 is TGCAGTGCTAGAGATGAAGTGAGGGAGGGCCTCGATCCGTCCTACGAGCAGTACTTC.